The T cell receptor (beta chain) described here comes from a study of blood T cell repertoires in COVID-19. The table came from immunoSEQ multiplex PCR; TCRdb's copy has only in-frame clones and leaves some out. Among hundreds of thousands of clones listed, 85% to 90% were seen once. The CDR3 extends over 13 amino acids. Germline-derived CDR1 and CDR2 are LNHDA and SQIVND (reference sequence). Between the trimmed V and J ends, which lost 1 base and 5 bases, there was a span of 8 bases. The chain links TRBV19 to TRBJ2-5; tentatively, D is TRBD1 (5 bases). Sequencing was performed on peripheral blood. The TCR originated in a woman aged 18-30 years with acute or convalescent COVID-19. The CDR3 DNA follows: TGTGCCAGTAGTATAGGGGGCCCGGAGACCCAGTACTTC. Its translation is CASSIGGPETQYF. Complete variable domain (other parts from reference TRBV19 and TRBJ2-5): DGGITQSPKYLFRKEGQNVTLSCEQNLNHDAMYWYRQDPGQGLRLIYYSQIVNDFQKGDIAEGYSVSREKKESFPLTVTSAQKNPTAFYLCASSIGGPETQYFGPGTRLLVL.